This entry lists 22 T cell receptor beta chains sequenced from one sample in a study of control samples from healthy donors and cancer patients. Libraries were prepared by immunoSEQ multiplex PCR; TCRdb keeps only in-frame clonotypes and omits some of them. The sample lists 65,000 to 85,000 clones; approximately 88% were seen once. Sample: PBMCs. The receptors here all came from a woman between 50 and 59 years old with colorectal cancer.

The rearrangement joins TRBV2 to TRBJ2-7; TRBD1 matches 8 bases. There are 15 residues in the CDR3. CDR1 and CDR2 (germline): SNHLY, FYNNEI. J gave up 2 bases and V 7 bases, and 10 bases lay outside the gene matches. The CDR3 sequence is CASTFPRDRPYEQYV. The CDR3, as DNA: TGTGCCAGCACCTTCCCCCGGGACAGGCCCTACGAGCAGTACGTC.

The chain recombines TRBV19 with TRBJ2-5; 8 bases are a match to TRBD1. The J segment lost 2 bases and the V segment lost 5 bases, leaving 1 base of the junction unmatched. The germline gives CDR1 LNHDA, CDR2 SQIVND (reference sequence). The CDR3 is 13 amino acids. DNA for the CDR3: TGTGCCAGTAGTGGACAGGGACAAGAGACCCAGTACTTC. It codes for CASSGQGQETQYF.

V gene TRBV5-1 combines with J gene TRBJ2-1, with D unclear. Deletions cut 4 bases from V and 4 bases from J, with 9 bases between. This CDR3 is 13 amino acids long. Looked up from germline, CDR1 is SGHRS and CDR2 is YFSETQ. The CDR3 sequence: CASSLPLYNEQFF. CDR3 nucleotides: TGCGCCAGCAGCCTACCGCTATACAATGAGCAGTTCTTC.

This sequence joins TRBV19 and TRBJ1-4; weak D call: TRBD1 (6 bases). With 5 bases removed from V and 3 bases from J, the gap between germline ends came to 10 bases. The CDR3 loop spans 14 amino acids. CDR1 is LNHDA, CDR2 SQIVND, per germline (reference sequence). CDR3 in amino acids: CASSGGAANEKLFF. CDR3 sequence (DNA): TGTGCCAGTAGTGGGGGGGCGGCTAATGAAAAACTGTTTTTT.

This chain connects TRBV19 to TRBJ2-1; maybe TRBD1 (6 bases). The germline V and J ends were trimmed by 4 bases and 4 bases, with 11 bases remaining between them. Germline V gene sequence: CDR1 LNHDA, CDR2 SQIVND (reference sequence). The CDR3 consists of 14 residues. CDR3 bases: TGTGCCAGTAGTAGTCTGGACAGTTACAATGAGCAGTTCTTC. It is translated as CASSSLDSYNEQFF.

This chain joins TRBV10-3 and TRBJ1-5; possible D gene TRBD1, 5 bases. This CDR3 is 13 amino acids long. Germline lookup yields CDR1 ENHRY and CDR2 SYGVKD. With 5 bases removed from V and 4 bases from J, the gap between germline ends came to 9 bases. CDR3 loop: CAISLQDNQPQHF. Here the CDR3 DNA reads TGTGCCATCAGTTTACAGGATAATCAGCCCCAGCATTTT.

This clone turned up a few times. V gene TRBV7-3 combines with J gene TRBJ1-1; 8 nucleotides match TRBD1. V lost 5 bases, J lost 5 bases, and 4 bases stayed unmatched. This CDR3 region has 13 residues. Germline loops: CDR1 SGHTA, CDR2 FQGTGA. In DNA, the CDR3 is TGTGCCAGCAGCCAGGGGGCTGGGACTGAAGCTTTCTTT. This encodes CASSQGAGTEAFF.

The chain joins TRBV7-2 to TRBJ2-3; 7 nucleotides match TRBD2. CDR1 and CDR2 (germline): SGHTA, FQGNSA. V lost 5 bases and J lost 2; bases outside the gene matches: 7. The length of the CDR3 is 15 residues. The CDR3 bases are TGTGCCAGCAGCCCCGCGGGGGTATTCACAGATACGCAGTATTTT. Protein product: CASSPAGVFTDTQYF.

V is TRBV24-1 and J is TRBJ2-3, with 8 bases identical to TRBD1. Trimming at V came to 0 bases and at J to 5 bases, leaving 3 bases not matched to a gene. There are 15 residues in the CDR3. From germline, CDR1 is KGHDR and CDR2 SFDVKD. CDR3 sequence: CATSDLTGGGDTQYF. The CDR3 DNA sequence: TGTGCCACCAGTGATTTGACAGGGGGAGGAGATACGCAGTATTTT.

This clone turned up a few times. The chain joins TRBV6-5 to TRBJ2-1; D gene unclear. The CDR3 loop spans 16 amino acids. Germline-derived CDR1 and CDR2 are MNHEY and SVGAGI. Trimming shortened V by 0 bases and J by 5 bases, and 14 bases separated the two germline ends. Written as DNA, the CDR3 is TGTGCCAGCAGTTACTCGGTGGGGTCATTCAACAATGAGCAGTTCTTC. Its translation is CASSYSVGSFNNEQFF.

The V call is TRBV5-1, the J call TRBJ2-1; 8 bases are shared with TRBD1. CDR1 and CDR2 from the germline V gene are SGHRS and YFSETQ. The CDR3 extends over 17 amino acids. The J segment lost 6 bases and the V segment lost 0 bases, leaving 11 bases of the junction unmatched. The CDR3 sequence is CASSLGASTDRGNEQFF. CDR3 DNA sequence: TGCGCCAGCAGCTTGGGGGCCTCTACTGACAGGGGCAATGAGCAGTTCTTC.

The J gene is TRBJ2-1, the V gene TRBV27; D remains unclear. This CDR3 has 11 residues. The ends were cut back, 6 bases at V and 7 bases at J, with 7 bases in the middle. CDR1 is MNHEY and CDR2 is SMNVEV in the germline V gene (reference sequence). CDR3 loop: CASRAVNEQFF. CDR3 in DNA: TGTGCCAGCAGGGCCGTTAATGAGCAGTTCTTC.

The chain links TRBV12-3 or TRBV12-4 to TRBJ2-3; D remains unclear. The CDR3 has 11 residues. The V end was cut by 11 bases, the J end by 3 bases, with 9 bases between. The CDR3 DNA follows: TGTGCCTCAGCAACAACAGATACGCAGTATTTT. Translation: CASATTDTQYF.

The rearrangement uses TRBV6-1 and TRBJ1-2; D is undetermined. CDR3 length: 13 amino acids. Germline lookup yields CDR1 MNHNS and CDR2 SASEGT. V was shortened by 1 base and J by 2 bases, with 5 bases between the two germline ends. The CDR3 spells CASSEERNYGYTF. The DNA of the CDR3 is TGTGCCAGCAGTGAAGAACGGAACTATGGCTACACCTTC.

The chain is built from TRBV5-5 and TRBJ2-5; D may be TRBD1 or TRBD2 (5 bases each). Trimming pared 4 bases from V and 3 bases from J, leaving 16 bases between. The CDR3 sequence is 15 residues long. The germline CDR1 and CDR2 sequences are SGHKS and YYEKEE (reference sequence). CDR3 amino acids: CASSKRFKQEETQYF. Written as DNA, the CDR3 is TGTGCCAGCAGCAAGCGGTTCAAACAGGAAGAGACCCAGTACTTC.

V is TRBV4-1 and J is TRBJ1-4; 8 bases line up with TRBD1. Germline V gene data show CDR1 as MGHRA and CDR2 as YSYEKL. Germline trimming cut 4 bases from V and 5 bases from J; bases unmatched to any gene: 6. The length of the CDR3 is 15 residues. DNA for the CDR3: TGCGCCAGCAGCCCAAGTGACAGGGGAAATGAAAAACTGTTTTTT. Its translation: CASSPSDRGNEKLFF.

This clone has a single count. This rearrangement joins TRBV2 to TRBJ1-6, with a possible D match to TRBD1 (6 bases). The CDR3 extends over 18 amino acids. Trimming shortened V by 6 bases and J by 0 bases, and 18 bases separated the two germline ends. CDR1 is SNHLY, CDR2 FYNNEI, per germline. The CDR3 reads CASSKEGQRSSYNSPLHF. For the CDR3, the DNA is TGTGCCAGCAGCAAAGAGGGACAAAGAAGCTCCTATAATTCACCCCTCCACTTT. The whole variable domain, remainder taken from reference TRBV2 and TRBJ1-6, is EPEVTQTPSHQVTQMGQEVILRCVPISNHLYFYWYRQILGQKVEFLVSFYNNEISEKSEIFDDQFSVERPDGSNFTLKIRSTKLEDSAMYFCASSKEGQRSSYNSPLHFGNGTRLTVT.

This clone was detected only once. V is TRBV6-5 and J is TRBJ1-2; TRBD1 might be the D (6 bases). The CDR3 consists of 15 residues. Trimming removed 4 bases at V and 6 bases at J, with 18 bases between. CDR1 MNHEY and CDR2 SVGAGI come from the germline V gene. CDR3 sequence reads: CASSSGGQGINGYTF. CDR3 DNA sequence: TGTGCCAGCAGTTCGGGTGGGCAGGGGATAAATGGCTACACCTTC.

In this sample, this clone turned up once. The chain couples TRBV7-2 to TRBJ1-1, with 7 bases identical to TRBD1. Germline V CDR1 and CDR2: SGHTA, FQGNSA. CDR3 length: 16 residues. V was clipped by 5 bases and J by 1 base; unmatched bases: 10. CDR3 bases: TGTGCCAGCAGCGCCCATCTGACAGGGAAGAACACTGAAGCTTTCTTT. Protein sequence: CASSAHLTGKNTEAFF.

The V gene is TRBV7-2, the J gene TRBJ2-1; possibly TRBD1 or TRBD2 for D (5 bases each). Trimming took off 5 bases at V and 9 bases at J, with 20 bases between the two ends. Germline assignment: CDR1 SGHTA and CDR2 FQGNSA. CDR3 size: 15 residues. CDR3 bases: TGTGCCAGCAGCCAAGGGGCAGGGACGAGTCGTGAGCAGTTCTTC. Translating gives CASSQGAGTSREQFF.

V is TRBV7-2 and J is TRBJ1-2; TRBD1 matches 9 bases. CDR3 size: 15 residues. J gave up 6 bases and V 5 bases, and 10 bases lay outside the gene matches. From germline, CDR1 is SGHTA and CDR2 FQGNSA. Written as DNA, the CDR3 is TGTGCCAGCAGCCCCTCCGGGACAGGGACGAATGGCTACACCTTC. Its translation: CASSPSGTGTNGYTF.

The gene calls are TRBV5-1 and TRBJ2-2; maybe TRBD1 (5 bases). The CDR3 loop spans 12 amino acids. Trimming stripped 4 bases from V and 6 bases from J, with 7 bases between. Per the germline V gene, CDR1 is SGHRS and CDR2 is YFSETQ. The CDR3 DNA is TGCGCCAGCAGCCGCAGGGCCGGGGAGCTGTTTTTT. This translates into CASSRRAGELFF.